This entry lists 18 T cell receptor beta chains sequenced from one sample in a study of siplizumab effects on memory and regulatory T cells. Clones were read by immunoSEQ multiplex PCR, and TCRdb kept only the in-frame ones, dropping some. There are more than 85,000 clones in the sample; 92% occur only once, and 0.75% lies in the top ten. The sample was Tregs sorted from blood. These TCRs come from a human donor in good health.

V is TRBV27 and J is TRBJ2-7; D is undetermined. Trimming pared 5 bases from V and 2 bases from J, leaving 10 bases between. The CDR3 consists of 13 residues. Per the germline V gene, CDR1 is MNHEY and CDR2 is SMNVEV (reference sequence). The CDR3 nucleotides are TGTGCCAGCAGTCTGATCGGAGCCTACGAGCAGTACTTC. This gives the protein CASSLIGAYEQYF.

This clone was detected only once. The chain carries TRBV10-1 and TRBJ2-3, with a possible D match to TRBD1 (5 bases). CDR3 size: 13 residues. Trimming stripped 2 bases from V and 4 bases from J, with 7 bases between. The germline V gene encodes CDR1 WNHNN and CDR2 SYGVQD (reference sequence). The CDR3 DNA is TGCGCCAGCAGTGAGGCAGGGCCAGATACGCAGTATTTT. Its translation is CASSEAGPDTQYF.

The chain recombines TRBV4-2 with TRBJ1-3, with D maybe TRBD1 (6 bases). Trimming took 0 bases from V and 2 from J, leaving 11 bases between them. The germline gives CDR1 LGHNA, CDR2 YNFKEQ. This CDR3 comprises 16 residues. The CDR3 sequence: CASSQELQGPGNTIYF. The DNA for the CDR3 is TGTGCCAGCAGCCAAGAATTACAGGGTCCTGGAAACACCATATATTTT.

The rearrangement links TRBV10-1 to TRBJ2-1, with 8 bases aligning to TRBD1. The trim removed 3 bases at V and 1 base at J, leaving 5 bases unmatched. This CDR3 contains 16 residues. In germline, CDR1 is WNHNN, CDR2 SYGVQD (reference sequence). The CDR3 region has the DNA TGCGCCAGCAGTGATACAGGGGGGTTGTCCTACAATGAGCAGTTCTTC. As protein: CASSDTGGLSYNEQFF.

The chain employs TRBV28 and TRBJ1-6; TRBD1 aligns across 7 bases. The CDR3 contains 13 residues. The germline gives CDR1 MDHEN, CDR2 SYDVKM. Germline trimming cut 10 bases from V and 9 bases from J; bases unmatched to any gene: 9. CDR3 sequence: CAIERDRVSPLHF. The CDR3 DNA reads TGTGCCATTGAGCGAGACAGGGTTTCACCCCTCCACTTT.

This clone has just a few counts. The CDR3 loop reads CASSISAVQGYGYTF. The CDR3 DNA reads TGTGCCAGTAGTATAAGTGCGGTACAGGGATATGGCTACACCTTC. V and J are TRBV19 and TRBJ1-2; D is possibly TRBD1 (6 bases). V dropped 2 bases and J dropped 5 bases, with 15 bases sitting between them. Germline V lookup: CDR1 LNHDA, CDR2 SQIVND (reference sequence). The CDR3 extends over 15 amino acids.

This chain joins TRBV11-2 and TRBJ1-4, with D hard to call. The CDR3 sequence is 14 residues long. V shed 4 bases and J shed 8 bases, with 14 bases lying between them. Germline lookup yields CDR1 SGHAT and CDR2 FQNNGV. The CDR3 is CASSSVVLGEKLFF. The DNA of the CDR3 is TGTGCCAGCAGCTCCGTGGTTCTTGGGGAAAAACTGTTTTTT.

The V and J genes are TRBV10-3 and TRBJ1-5; 8 bases are a match to TRBD1. There are 15 residues in the CDR3. CDR1 is ENHRY, CDR2 SYGVKD, per germline. With 3 bases clipped from V and 7 bases from J, the junction kept 8 bases outside the gene matches. The CDR3 loop reads CAISDPGGAGQPQHF. CDR3 nucleotides: TGTGCCATCAGTGACCCAGGGGGCGCGGGACAGCCCCAGCATTTT.

The chain couples TRBV11-3 to TRBJ2-2; no clear D. The germline V and J ends were trimmed by 5 bases and 0 bases, with 1 base remaining between them. CDR3 length: 12 amino acids. Germline V gene data show CDR1 as SGHNT and CDR2 as YENEEA. The CDR3 reads CASSPNTGELFF. CDR3 DNA: TGTGCCAGCAGCCCGAACACCGGGGAGCTGTTTTTT.

The rearrangement joins TRBV19 to TRBJ2-6, with TRBD1 matching over 9 bases. CDR1 LNHDA and CDR2 SQIVND come from the germline V gene (reference sequence). This CDR3 region has 18 residues. Trimming at V came to 0 bases and at J to 2 bases, leaving 5 bases not matched to a gene. Here the CDR3 DNA reads TGTGCCAGTAGTATAGATGGGGGACAGGGAGCTGGGGCCAACGTCCTGACTTTC. As protein: CASSIDGGQGAGANVLTF.

The rearrangement links TRBV4-2 to TRBJ2-3, with 8 bases lining up with TRBD2. The germline gives CDR1 LGHNA, CDR2 YNFKEQ. This CDR3 has 16 residues. With V trimmed by 5 bases and J by 2 bases, 9 bases remained unmatched. The CDR3: CASSADSGASTDTQYF. CDR3 DNA sequence: TGTGCCAGCAGCGCAGATAGCGGGGCTTCCACAGATACGCAGTATTTT.

The chain carries TRBV19 and TRBJ2-7; D possibly corresponds to TRBD2 (7 bases). Germline CDR1 is LNHDA and CDR2 is SQIVND (reference sequence). V gave up 1 base and J gave up 5 bases, with 12 bases separating them. This CDR3 is built from 14 residues. The CDR3 nucleotides read TGTGCCAGTAGTATAGGGTGGGGGGGCCACGAGCAGTACTTC. It specifies CASSIGWGGHEQYF.

The V and J genes are TRBV5-1 and TRBJ2-4; 10 positions match TRBD2. V was pared by 1 base and J by 1 base, with 11 bases of the junction left unmatched. Germline V gene data show CDR1 as SGHRS and CDR2 as YFSETQ. This CDR3 has 19 amino acids. Here the CDR3 reads CASSLNLAGVTAAKNIQYF. The CDR3 DNA follows: TGCGCCAGCAGCTTGAACCTAGCGGGGGTCACCGCGGCCAAAAACATTCAGTACTTC.

The chain recombines TRBV14 with TRBJ1-1, with D possibly matching TRBD1 (6 bases). Germline V gene lookup returns CDR1 SGHDN and CDR2 FVKESK. V lost 0 bases, J lost 0 bases, and 17 bases lay in between. The CDR3 is 18 residues long. This CDR3 is CASSQELGGNLLNTEAFF. Written as DNA, the CDR3 is TGTGCCAGCAGCCAAGAACTCGGGGGCAACCTGTTGAACACTGAAGCTTTCTTT.

The chain couples TRBV30 to TRBJ1-5, with TRBD1 as a possible D gene (5 bases). The CDR3 runs 14 residues. The germline CDR1 and CDR2 sequences are GTSNPN and SVGIG (reference sequence). Trimming took off 0 bases at V and 1 base at J, with 7 bases between the two ends. The CDR3 region has the DNA TGTGCCTGGAGTGTAGGGGTAAGCAATCAGCCCCAGCATTTT. Its protein is CAWSVGVSNQPQHF.

The chain employs TRBV11-2 and TRBJ2-1; 11 nucleotides align to TRBD2. The J segment lost 9 bases and the V segment lost 5 bases, leaving 12 bases of the junction unmatched. Per the germline V gene, CDR1 is SGHAT and CDR2 is FQNNGV. The CDR3 loop spans 16 amino acids. In DNA, the CDR3 is TGTGCCAGCAGCATGCTAGCGGGAGGCCTCCGAGGTGAGCAGTTCTTC. Translated: CASSMLAGGLRGEQFF.

V and J are TRBV2 and TRBJ2-1; D is unresolved. The length of the CDR3 is 17 residues. Germline V gene data show CDR1 as SNHLY and CDR2 as FYNNEI. Deletions cut 5 bases from V and 0 bases from J, with 17 bases between. The CDR3 DNA is TGTGCCAGCAGTACGGTCCAACTCCATAGCTCCTACAATGAGCAGTTCTTC. Amino acids: CASSTVQLHSSYNEQFF.

The chain uses TRBV4-2 and TRBJ2-5; 9 positions match TRBD2. The CDR3 length is 17 residues. Germline V gene sequence: CDR1 LGHNA, CDR2 YNFKEQ. J was trimmed by 1 base and V by 1 base; bases with no gene match: 7. This CDR3 reads CASSQVSSGGFQETQYF. The DNA of the CDR3 is TGTGCCAGCAGCCAAGTTAGTAGCGGGGGTTTCCAAGAGACCCAGTACTTC.